Listed below are T cell receptor beta chains from one sample, sequenced in a study of blood T cell repertoires in COVID-19. The repertoire was sequenced with immunoSEQ multiplex PCR; TCRdb's copy has only in-frame clones and lacks some. The sample carries 100,000 or so clones, 80% to 85% recorded once. Material: peripheral blood. The receptor set was obtained from a man in his 60s with acute or convalescent COVID-19. The CDR3 runs from the conserved cysteine through the conserved F or W. The D gene is left open where the match is weak. Rows may omit the clone size; those that give it use once, few, many or a size class.

TRBJ1-2	TRBD1	TRBV29-1	NA	TGCAGCGTAATTCCGGGACAGAAGATGCATTATGGCTACACCTTC	CSVIPGQKMHYGYTF
TRBJ1-6	NA	TRBV12-3/TRBV12-4	NA	TGTGCCAGCAGTTTTTCCCGGGAGTCACCCCTCCACTTT	CASSFSRESPLHF
TRBJ1-5	NA	TRBV2	NA	TGTGCCAGCAGCGGGGAAGGTGGTCTTAGGAATCAGCCCCAGCATTTT	CASSGEGGLRNQPQHF
TRBJ2-1	TRBD2	TRBV5-1	NA	TGCGCCAGCAGCTTTCCGCGGCAGTTGGGTAGCGGGTCCTACAATGAGCAGTTCTTC	CASSFPRQLGSGSYNEQFF
TRBJ2-1	TRBD2	TRBV29-1	NA	TGCAGCGCCTGGGGGTATAGCGGGATATACAATGAGCAGTTCTTC	CSAWGYSGIYNEQFF
TRBJ2-3	NA	TRBV10-3	NA	TGTGCCATCGGTCAAGGTGCGGCAGATACGCAGTATTTT	CAIGQGAADTQYF
TRBJ1-6	NA	TRBV10-1	NA	TGCGCCAGCAGTGAGGCGGGGACCGGTTCACCCCTCCACTTT	CASSEAGTGSPLHF
TRBJ2-1	TRBD2	TRBV5-1	NA	TGCGCCAGCAGCGGTAGCGGGGCTTACAATGAGCAGTTCTTC	CASSGSGAYNEQFF
TRBJ2-3	NA	TRBV14	NA	TGTGCCAGCAGCCTTCGCCTCGGGGATACGCAGTATTTT	CASSLRLGDTQYF
TRBJ1-1	TRBD1	TRBV6-1	NA	TGTGCCAGCAGTGAAACAGGGGCGGGCACTGAAGCTTTCTTT	CASSETGAGTEAFF
TRBJ1-2	NA	TRBV7-9	few	TGTGCCAGCAGCTCAACCGGAGGGCGTCGCTCTGGCTACACCTTC	CASSSTGGRRSGYTF
TRBJ2-4	NA	TRBV7-2	NA	TGTGCCAGCAGCTATGGTGGGGCAGGGAAGGGCCAAAACATTCAGTACTTC	CASSYGGAGKGQNIQYF
TRBJ2-3	TRBD2	TRBV18	few	TGTGCCAGCTCACCACGTGGAGGACTAGCGTATAGCACAGATACGCAGTATTTT	CASSPRGGLAYSTDTQYF
TRBJ1-6	TRBD1	TRBV10-2	few	TGCGCCAGCATGGGGACGGGACAGGGATATTCACCCCTCCACTTT	CASMGTGQGYSPLHF
TRBJ1-2	NA	TRBV5-1	NA	TGCGCCAGCAGCCCCCGCGGGGGAAACTATGGCTACACCTTC	CASSPRGGNYGYTF
TRBJ2-1	NA	TRBV19	NA	TGTGCCAGTAGTTTCCGGAGGGGAACCAATGAGCAGTTCTTC	CASSFRRGTNEQFF
TRBJ2-5	TRBD1	TRBV24-1	NA	TGTGCCACCAGTGATCTCCAGGGGGCCCAAGAGACCCAGTACTTC	CATSDLQGAQETQYF
TRBJ1-5	NA	TRBV12-3/TRBV12-4	NA	TGTGCCAGCAGGACACAGGGCGGACAGCCCCAGCATTTT	CASRTQGGQPQHF
TRBJ2-1	TRBD2	TRBV11-2	NA	TGTGCCACATCTATGGGGGGGGGCTCCTACAATGAGCAGTTCTTC	CATSMGGGSYNEQFF
TRBJ1-2	NA	TRBV11-2	NA	TGTGCCAGCAGCCCGGGACATGGGCACGATGGCTACACCTTC	CASSPGHGHDGYTF
TRBJ1-5	NA	TRBV21-1	NA	TGTGCCAGCAGCCCTAGCACAGGGGAGCGCAATCAGCCCCAGCATTTT	CASSPSTGERNQPQHF
TRBJ1-1	NA	TRBV5-5	NA	TGTGCCAGCAGCCAGGTGAATGAAGCTTTCTTT	CASSQVNEAFF
TRBJ1-2	TRBD1	TRBV19	NA	TGTGCCAGTAAGGGGGTATCGATATCAGGGGGCCTTGGAATATTTTATGGCTACACCTTC	CASKGVSISGGLGIFYGYTF
TRBJ2-3	NA	TRBV30	NA	TGTGCCTGGACAGGGAAGGGGGCAGATACGCAGTATTTT	CAWTGKGADTQYF
TRBJ2-4	TRBD2	TRBV4-1	NA	TGCGCCAGCAGCCACCTACTAGCGGGAGCGGACAAAAACATTCAGTACTTC	CASSHLLAGADKNIQYF
TRBJ1-1	NA	TRBV2	NA	TGTGCCAGCAGTATACAACTCGGGTCGACTGAAGCTTTCTTT	CASSIQLGSTEAFF
TRBJ2-1	TRBD2	TRBV7-9	NA	TGTGCCAGCCACTTAGCGGGGGGGAACTATGAGCAGTTCTTC	CASHLAGGNYEQFF
TRBJ1-2	TRBD1	TRBV4-2	NA	TGTGCCAGCAGCCAAGATCCAAGGGGACAGGGAGGTCGTGGCTACACCTTC	CASSQDPRGQGGRGYTF